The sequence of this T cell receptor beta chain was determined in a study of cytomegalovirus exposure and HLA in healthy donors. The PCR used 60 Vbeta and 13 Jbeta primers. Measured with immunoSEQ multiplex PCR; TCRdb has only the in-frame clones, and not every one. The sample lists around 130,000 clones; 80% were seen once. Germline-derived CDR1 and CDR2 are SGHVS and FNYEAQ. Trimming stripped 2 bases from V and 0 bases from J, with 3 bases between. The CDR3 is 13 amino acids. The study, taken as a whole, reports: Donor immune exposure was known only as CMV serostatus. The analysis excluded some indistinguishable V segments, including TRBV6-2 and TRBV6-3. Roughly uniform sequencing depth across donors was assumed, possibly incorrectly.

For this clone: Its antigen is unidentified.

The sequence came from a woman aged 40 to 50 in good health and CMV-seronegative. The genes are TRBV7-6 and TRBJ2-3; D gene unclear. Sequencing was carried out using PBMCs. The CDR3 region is CASSLPSTDTQYF. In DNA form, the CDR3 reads TGTGCCAGCAGCTTACCTAGCACAGATACGCAGTATTTT.